The 24 T cell receptor beta chains below were found in one sample sequenced in a study of lung T cells in sarcoidosis with Löfgren's syndrome. MiXCR was run by TCRdb on the reads, yielding one entry per CDR3 protein. Of around 21,000 distinct CDR3 sequences in the sample, roughly a fifth were seen once. The sequencing sample was made of CD4+ T cells from PBMCs. The receptors were sampled from a human donor with sarcoidosis (Löfgren's syndrome or another form), or a control subject (not recorded which).

This clonotype was observed many times. J is TRBJ1-6 and V is TRBV6-6, with TRBD1 matching over 7 bases. V dropped 0 bases and J dropped 4; count of bases not matched to a gene: 0. The CDR3 loop spans 15 amino acids. The V gene's germline CDR1 is MNHNY and CDR2 SVGAGI (reference sequence). CDR3 in amino acids: CASSYSTGYNSPLHF. DNA of the CDR3: TGTGCCAGCAGTTACTCGACAGGGTATAATTCACCCCTCCACTTT.

Points on this clonotype: Possible read error: a much larger clone is one base away. The chain couples TRBV29-1 to TRBJ2-7, with a weak D call TRBD1 (5 bases). Germline V CDR1 and CDR2: SQVTM, ANQGSEA. There are 11 residues in the CDR3. The DNA of the CDR3 is TGCGGCGCCGGACAAGCCTTGGAGCAGTACTTC. Residues: CGAGQALEQYF.

By share, this clonotype counts as medium-sized. J is TRBJ1-5 and V is TRBV24-1; D is perhaps TRBD1 (6 bases). Germline CDR1 and CDR2: KGHDR and SFDVKD. The V end lost 5 bases, the J end lost 0 bases, and 22 bases lay between the germline ends. The CDR3 is 19 residues long. The CDR3 spells CATSVRTPTGSYSNQPQHF. The CDR3 region has the DNA TGTGCCACCAGTGTCCGGACACCGACAGGCTCATATAGCAATCAGCCCCAGCATTTT.

Comment on this clonotype: The junction does not match germline at one end; this may be a read error. The rearrangement links TRBV12-3 or TRBV12-4 to TRBJ1-1; the D is unclear. The CDR3 totals 14 residues. CDR3 loop: CVSSLFPGNTEAFF. The CDR3, as DNA: TGTGTCAGCAGTTTATTCCCGGGAAACACTGAAGCTTTCTTT.

On this clonotype itself: At one of its ends the junction is not consistent with the germline gene, which may arise from a read error. This sequence joins TRBV2 and TRBJ2-1, with 8 positions matching TRBD2. Germline CDR1 SNHLY, CDR2 FYNNEI. The CDR3 covers 19 residues. DNA for the CDR3: TGTGCCGGCAGTGATCTGTCGGGAGGGCCAACCGGGTCCTACAATGAGCAGTTCTTC. It codes for CAGSDLSGGPTGSYNEQFF.

This clonotype was counted ten times or more. J is TRBJ2-1 and V is TRBV5-1; D not certain. Between the trimmed V and J ends, which lost 0 bases and 3 bases, there was a span of 4 bases. The CDR3 sequence is 13 residues long. Germline V gene lookup returns CDR1 SGHRS and CDR2 YFSETQ. The CDR3 DNA follows: TGCGCCAGCAGCTTGGGTAGCTACAATGAGCAGTTCTTC. It specifies CASSLGSYNEQFF.

This clonotype came up many times. The chain couples TRBV7-6 to TRBJ2-6, with D uncertain. The CDR3 loop spans 14 amino acids. V was pared by 5 bases and J by 0 bases, with 5 bases between. Germline CDR1 is SGHVS and CDR2 is FNYEAQ. The chain's CDR3 is CASSVSSGANVLTF. DNA for the CDR3: TGTGCCAGCAGCGTAAGCTCTGGGGCCAACGTCCTGACTTTC.

This clonotype is medium-sized by share. The genes are TRBV6-2 or TRBV6-3 and TRBJ1-1, with D unresolved. The CDR3 is 11 amino acids. In germline, CDR1 is MNHEY, CDR2 SVGEGT. Trimming removed 0 bases from V and 6 bases from J, with 2 bases in between. CDR3 loop: CASSYSAEAFF. The CDR3 nucleotides are TGTGCCAGCAGTTACTCAGCTGAAGCTTTCTTT.

This clonotype was counted once. The rearrangement joins TRBV6-2 or TRBV6-3 to TRBJ1-6, with D possibly matching TRBD1 (5 bases). The CDR3 is 14 amino acids. Trimming removed 8 bases from V and 6 bases from J, with 14 bases in between. The germline CDR1 and CDR2 sequences are MNHEY and SVGEGT. The CDR3 region is CASCATDFNSPLHF. CDR3 bases: TGTGCCAGCTGTGCGACAGATTTTAATTCACCCCTCCACTTT.

This clonotype was recorded at least ten times. J is TRBJ2-2 and V is TRBV28, with TRBD1 matching 12 bases. The junction had 9 bases not matched to a gene; V was cut back by 5 bases and J by 5 bases. Germline CDR1 MDHEN, CDR2 SYDVKM. The CDR3 is 17 residues long. The CDR3 coding sequence is TGTGCCAGCAGTCGTAGTGGGACAGGGGGCGATACCGGGGAGCTGTTTTTT. Residues: CASSRSGTGGDTGELFF.

Concerning this clonotype itself: This may be a read error: a much more frequent sequence differs by one nucleotide. This chain joins TRBV12-3 or TRBV12-4 and TRBJ2-3, with D perhaps matching TRBD1 (6 bases). This CDR3 comprises 13 residues. V dropped 4 bases and J dropped 8 bases, with 13 bases sitting between them. The CDR3 bases are TGTGCCAGCAGTTATCAGGGGCCAGGTACGCAGTATTTT. Amino acid sequence: CASSYQGPGTQYF.

As to this clonotype: A much larger clone differs from this one at a single base, so this may be a read error. The V call is TRBV2, the J call TRBJ2-7, with 11 bases lining up with TRBD2. The CDR3 has 15 residues. The germline V gene has CDR1 SNHLY and CDR2 FYNNEI. CDR3 region: CASRTSGTASYEQCF. CDR3 coding DNA: TGTGCCAGCAGGACTAGCGGGACAGCCTCCTACGAGCAGTGCTTC.

Notes on this clonotype: Just one base apart from a much larger clone, this may be a read error. The genes are TRBV19 and TRBJ1-5, with TRBD1 as a possible D gene (5 bases). Looked up from germline, CDR1 is LNHDA and CDR2 is SQIVND (reference sequence). The CDR3 covers 16 residues. CDR3 amino acids: CAGSIAPGTPFQPQHF. As DNA, the CDR3 is TGTGCCGGTAGTATAGCCCCCGGGACCCCTTTTCAGCCCCAGCATTTT. The variable domain in full, completed from reference TRBV19 and TRBJ1-5, reads DGGITQSPKYLFRKEGQNVTLSCEQNLNHDAMYWYRQDPGQGLRLIYYSQIVNDFQKGDIAEGYSVSREKKESFPLTVTSAQKNPTAFYLCAGSIAPGTPFQPQHFGDGTRLSIL.

This clonotype was seen more than once but under ten times. V usage is TRBV28 and J usage is TRBJ2-1; 7 positions agree with TRBD1. The germline V gene has CDR1 MDHEN and CDR2 SYDVKM. The junction had 4 bases not matched to a gene; V was cut back by 7 bases and J by 4 bases. The CDR3 has 13 residues. The CDR3 DNA sequence: TGTGCCAGCACCCGACAGGGATACAATGAGCAGTTCTTC. It is translated as CASTRQGYNEQFF. Full variable domain (outside the CDR3, taken from reference TRBV28 and TRBJ2-1): DVKVTQSSRYLVKRTGEKVFLECVQDMDHENMFWYRQDPGLGLRLIYFSYDVKMKEKGDIPEGYSVSREKKERFSLILESASTNQTSMYLCASTRQGYNEQFFGPGTRLTVL.

This clonotype was seen at least ten times. The chain uses TRBV7-3 and TRBJ2-1; 10 bases match TRBD2. This CDR3 is 13 amino acids long. Germline CDR1 SGHTA, CDR2 FQGTGA. Trimming cost V 5 bases and J 6 bases; bases outside gene matches: 1. CDR3 sequence (DNA): TGTGCCAGCAGCCCTAGCGGGGGCAATGAGCAGTTCTTC. Its protein is CASSPSGGNEQFF. The entire variable domain, with the rest obtained from reference TRBV7-3 and TRBJ2-1, is as follows: GAGVSQTPSNKVTEKGKYVELRCDPISGHTALYWYRQSLGQGPEFLIYFQGTGAADDSGLPNDRFFAVRPEGSVSTLKIQRTERGDSAVYLCASSPSGGNEQFFGPGTRLTVL.

As concerns this clonotype: Germline is not matched at one junction end, which may reflect a read error. This chain uses TRBV6-1 with TRBJ1-6, with D uncertain. Germline V lookup: CDR1 MNHNS, CDR2 SASEGT. This CDR3 is built from 14 residues. In DNA, the CDR3 is TGTGCCAGCAGTGGAAGGCCGAATAATCCACCACTCCACTTT. It is translated as CASSGRPNNPPLHF.

This clonotype was recorded at least ten times. The rearrangement joins TRBV3-1 to TRBJ1-3; possible D gene TRBD1, 5 bases. CDR3 length equals 14 residues. Trimming cost V 4 bases and J 7 bases, with 14 bases left between them. Germline V CDR1 and CDR2: LGHDT, YNNKEL (reference sequence). CDR3 region: CASSPPGVWNTIYF. For the CDR3, the DNA is TGTGCCAGCAGCCCCCCGGGGGTCTGGAACACCATATATTTT.

In its sample, this clonotype was seen many times. V gene TRBV30 combines with J gene TRBJ2-1, with TRBD2 identical over 10 bases. The J segment lost 11 bases and the V segment lost 6 bases, leaving 7 bases of the junction unmatched. Germline V gives CDR1 GTSNPN, CDR2 SVGIG (reference sequence). This CDR3 has 12 amino acids. The DNA for the CDR3 is TGTGCCTGCACTACTAGCGGGATGAAGCAGTTCTTC. It codes for CACTTSGMKQFF.

By frequency in the sample, this clonotype is medium-sized. CDR3 amino acids: CASSFEVQPQHF. The DNA of the CDR3 is TGTGCCAGCAGTTTTGAGGTTCAGCCCCAGCATTTT. The V gene is TRBV28, the J gene TRBJ1-5; D is undetermined. V dropped 3 bases and J dropped 6 bases, with 6 bases sitting between them. Germline CDR1 and CDR2: MDHEN and SYDVKM. This CDR3 contains 12 residues.

This clonotype came up many times. The junction does not match germline at one end; this may be a read error. The rearrangement links TRBV20-1 to TRBJ1-2; 9 bases fit TRBD1. Per germline, CDR1 DFQATT and CDR2 SNEGSKA (reference sequence). This CDR3 region has 13 residues. The chain's CDR3 is CSTRGQGMGGYTF. DNA of the CDR3: TGCAGTACTAGAGGACAGGGGATGGGTGGCTACACCTTC.

As to this clonotype: A read error is possible here, since a much larger clone lies one base away. The chain recombines TRBV18 with TRBJ2-5; no clear D. Germline CDR1 is KGHSH and CDR2 is LQKENI. CDR3 length equals 13 residues. As DNA, the CDR3 is TGTGACAGCTCACCTATCGCTTCAGAGACCCAGTACTTC. This encodes CDSSPIASETQYF.

This clonotype was detected ten times or more. This rearrangement joins TRBV12-3 or TRBV12-4 to TRBJ2-3; 8 bases are a match to TRBD1. The CDR3 covers 17 residues. V dropped 3 bases and J dropped 4; count of bases not matched to a gene: 12. CDR3 bases: TGTGCCAGCAGTTTGGGGGAACGGACAGGGCAAGCAGATACGCAGTATTTT. This codes for CASSLGERTGQADTQYF.

V is TRBV5-5 and J is TRBJ1-1; TRBD1 is a possible D gene (5 bases). The V gene's germline CDR1 is SGHKS and CDR2 YYEKEE (reference sequence). The length of the CDR3 is 14 residues. V gave up 4 bases and J gave up 10 bases, with 20 bases separating them. CDR3 in amino acids: CASSGNAGHPIAFF. DNA for the CDR3: TGTGCCAGCAGCGGTAATGCGGGGCACCCAATAGCTTTCTTT.

This clonotype was seen repeatedly, ten times or more. This chain connects TRBV12-3 or TRBV12-4 to TRBJ2-3, with D hard to call. Trimming took 6 bases from V and 2 from J, leaving 3 bases between them. The CDR3 loop spans 11 amino acids. The CDR3 sequence: CASRYTDTQYF. CDR3 DNA sequence: TGTGCCAGCAGGTACACAGATACGCAGTATTTT.